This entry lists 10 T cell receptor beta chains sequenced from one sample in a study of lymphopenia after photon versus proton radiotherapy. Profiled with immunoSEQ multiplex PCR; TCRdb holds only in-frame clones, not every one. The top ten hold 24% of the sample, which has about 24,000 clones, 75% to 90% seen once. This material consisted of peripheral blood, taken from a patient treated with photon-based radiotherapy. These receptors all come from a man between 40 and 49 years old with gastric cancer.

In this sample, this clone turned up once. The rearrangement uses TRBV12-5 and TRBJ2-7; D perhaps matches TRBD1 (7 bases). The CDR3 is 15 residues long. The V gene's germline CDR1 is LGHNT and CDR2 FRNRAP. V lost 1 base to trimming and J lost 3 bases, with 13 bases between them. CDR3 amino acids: CASGLAIQGGYEQYF. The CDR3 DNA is TGTGCTAGTGGTTTGGCGATCCAGGGGGGCTACGAGCAGTACTTC. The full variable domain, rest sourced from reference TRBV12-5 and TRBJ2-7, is DARVTQTPRHKVTEMGQEVTMRCQPILGHNTVFWYRQTMMQGLELLAYFRNRAPLDDSGMPKDRFSAEMPDATLATLKIQPSEPRDSAVYFCASGLAIQGGYEQYFGPGTRLTVT.

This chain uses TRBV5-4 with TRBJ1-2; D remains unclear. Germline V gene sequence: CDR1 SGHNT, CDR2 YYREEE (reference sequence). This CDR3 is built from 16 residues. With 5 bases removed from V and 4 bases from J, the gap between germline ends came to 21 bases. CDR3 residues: CASRSLPKNVSYGYTF. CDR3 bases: TGTGCCAGCAGATCTCTACCCAAGAATGTTAGCTATGGCTACACCTTC.

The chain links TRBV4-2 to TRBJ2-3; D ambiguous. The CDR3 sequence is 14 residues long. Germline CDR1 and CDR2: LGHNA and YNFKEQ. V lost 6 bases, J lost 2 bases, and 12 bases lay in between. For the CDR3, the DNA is TGTGCCAGCAGTCCAGCCCAGAACACAGATACGCAGTATTTT. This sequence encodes CASSPAQNTDTQYF.

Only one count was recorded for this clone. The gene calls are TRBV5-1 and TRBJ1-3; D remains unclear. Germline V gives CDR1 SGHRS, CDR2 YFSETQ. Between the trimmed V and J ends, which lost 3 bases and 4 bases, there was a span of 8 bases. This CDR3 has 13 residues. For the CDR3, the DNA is TGCGCCAGCAGCTACGATGGGGGAAACACCATATATTTT. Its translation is CASSYDGGNTIYF.

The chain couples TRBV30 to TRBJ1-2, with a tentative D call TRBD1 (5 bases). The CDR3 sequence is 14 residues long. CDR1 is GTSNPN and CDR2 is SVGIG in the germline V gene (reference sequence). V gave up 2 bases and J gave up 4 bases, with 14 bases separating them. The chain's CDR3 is CAWSTVGGGYGYTF. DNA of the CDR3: TGTGCCTGGAGTACAGTCGGGGGAGGCTATGGCTACACCTTC.

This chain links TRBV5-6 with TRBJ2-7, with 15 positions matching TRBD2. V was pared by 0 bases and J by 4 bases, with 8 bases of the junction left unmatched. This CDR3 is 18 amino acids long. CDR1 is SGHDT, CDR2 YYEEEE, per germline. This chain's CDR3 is CASSLEGLAGGLGYEQYF. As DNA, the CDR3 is TGTGCCAGCAGCTTGGAGGGACTAGCGGGGGGCCTGGGTTACGAGCAGTACTTC.

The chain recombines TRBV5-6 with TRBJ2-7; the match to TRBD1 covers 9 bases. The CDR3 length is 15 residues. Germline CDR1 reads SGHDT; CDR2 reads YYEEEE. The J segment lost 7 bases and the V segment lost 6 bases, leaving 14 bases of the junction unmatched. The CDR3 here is CASNTGGPRGLEQYF. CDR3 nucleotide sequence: TGTGCCAGCAACACAGGGGGCCCCCGAGGGTTGGAGCAGTACTTC.

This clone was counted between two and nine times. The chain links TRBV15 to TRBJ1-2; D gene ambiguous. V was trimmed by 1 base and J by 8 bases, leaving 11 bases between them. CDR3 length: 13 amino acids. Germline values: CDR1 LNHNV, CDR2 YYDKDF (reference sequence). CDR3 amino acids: CATSRADVGGYTF. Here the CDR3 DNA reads TGTGCCACCAGCAGAGCGGACGTCGGGGGCTACACCTTC.

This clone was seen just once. The CDR3 DNA sequence: TGCGCCAGCAGCTTGGCCACAGAGACACTCGAGCAGTACTTC. This encodes CASSLATETLEQYF. The chain is built from TRBV5-1 and TRBJ2-7; no definite D call. The CDR3 covers 14 residues. Germline V gives CDR1 SGHRS, CDR2 YFSETQ. V was cut by 0 bases and J by 6 bases, with 13 bases left in between.

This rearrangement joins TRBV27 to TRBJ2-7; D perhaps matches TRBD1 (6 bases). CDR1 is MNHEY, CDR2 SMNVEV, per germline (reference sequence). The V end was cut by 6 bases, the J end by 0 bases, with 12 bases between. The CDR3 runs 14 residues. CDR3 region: CASRGGHGSYEQYF. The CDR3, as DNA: TGTGCCAGCAGAGGGGGACACGGCTCCTACGAGCAGTACTTC.